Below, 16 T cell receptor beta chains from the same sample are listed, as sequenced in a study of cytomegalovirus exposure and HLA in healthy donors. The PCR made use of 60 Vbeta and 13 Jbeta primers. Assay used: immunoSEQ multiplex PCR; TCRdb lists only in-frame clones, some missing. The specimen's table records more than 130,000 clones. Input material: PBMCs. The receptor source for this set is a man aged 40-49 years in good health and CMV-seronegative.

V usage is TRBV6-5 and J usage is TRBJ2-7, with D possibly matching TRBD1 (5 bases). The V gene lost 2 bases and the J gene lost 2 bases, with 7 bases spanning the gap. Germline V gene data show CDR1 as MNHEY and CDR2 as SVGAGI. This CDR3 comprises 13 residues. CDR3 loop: CASSYRGTYEQYF. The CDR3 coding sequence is TGTGCCAGCAGTTACAGGGGAACCTACGAGCAGTACTTC.

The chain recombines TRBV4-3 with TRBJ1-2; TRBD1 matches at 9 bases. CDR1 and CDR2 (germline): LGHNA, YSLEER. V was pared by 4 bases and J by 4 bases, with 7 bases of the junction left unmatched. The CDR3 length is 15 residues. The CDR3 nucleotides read TGCGCCAGCAGCCCCGGACAGGGGCGACGCTATGGCTACACCTTC. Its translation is CASSPGQGRRYGYTF.

The CDR3 DNA reads TGCGCCCAACAGACAGGGGCCAACTACAATGAGCAGTTCTTC. This codes for CAQQTGANYNEQFF. The chain carries TRBV10-1 and TRBJ2-1, with 8 bases that match TRBD1. V lost 11 bases to trimming and J lost 3 bases; unmatched junction nucleotides: 9. Germline lookup yields CDR1 WNHNN and CDR2 SYGVQD (reference sequence). The CDR3 extends over 14 amino acids.

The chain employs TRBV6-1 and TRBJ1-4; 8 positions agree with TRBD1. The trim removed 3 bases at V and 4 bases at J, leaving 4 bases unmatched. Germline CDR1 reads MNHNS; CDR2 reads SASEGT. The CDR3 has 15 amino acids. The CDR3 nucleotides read TGTGCCAGCAGTGAGGGACAGGTCAATAATGAAAAACTGTTTTTT. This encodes CASSEGQVNNEKLFF.

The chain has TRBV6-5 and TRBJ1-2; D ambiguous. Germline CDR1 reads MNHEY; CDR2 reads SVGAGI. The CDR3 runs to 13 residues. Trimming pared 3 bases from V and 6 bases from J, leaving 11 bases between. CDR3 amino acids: CASSYDSAHGYTF. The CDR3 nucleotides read TGTGCCAGCAGTTATGATTCAGCGCATGGCTACACCTTC.

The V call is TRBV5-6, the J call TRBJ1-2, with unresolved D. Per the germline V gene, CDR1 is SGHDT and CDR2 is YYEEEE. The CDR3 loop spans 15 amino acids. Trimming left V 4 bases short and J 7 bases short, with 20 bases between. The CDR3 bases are TGTGCCAGCAGCCTATTGGTTTATTCCATGTTTGGCTACACCTTC. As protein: CASSLLVYSMFGYTF. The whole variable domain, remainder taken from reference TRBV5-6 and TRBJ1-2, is DAGVTQSPTHLIKTRGQQVTLRCSPKSGHDTVSWYQQALGQGPQFIFQYYEEEERQRGNFPDRFSGHQFPNYSSELNVNALLLGDSALYLCASSLLVYSMFGYTFGSGTRLTVV.

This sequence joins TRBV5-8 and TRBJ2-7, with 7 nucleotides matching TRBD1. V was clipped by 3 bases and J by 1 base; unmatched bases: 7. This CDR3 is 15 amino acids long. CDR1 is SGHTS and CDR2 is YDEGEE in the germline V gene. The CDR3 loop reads CASSSPGDSSYEQYF. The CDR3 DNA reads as TGTGCCAGCAGCTCTCCCGGGGACAGTTCCTACGAGCAGTACTTC.

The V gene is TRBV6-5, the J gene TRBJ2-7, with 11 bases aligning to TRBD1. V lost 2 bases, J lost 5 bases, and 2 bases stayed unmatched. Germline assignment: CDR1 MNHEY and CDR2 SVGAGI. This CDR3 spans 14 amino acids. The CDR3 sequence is CASSYGTGGNEQYF. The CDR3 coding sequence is TGTGCCAGCAGTTACGGGACAGGGGGAAACGAGCAGTACTTC.

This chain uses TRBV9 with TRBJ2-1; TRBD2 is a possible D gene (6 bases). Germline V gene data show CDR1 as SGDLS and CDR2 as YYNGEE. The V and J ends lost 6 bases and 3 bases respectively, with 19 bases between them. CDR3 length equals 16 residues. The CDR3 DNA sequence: TGTGCCAGCACCCCCGCTGGCGGGGCGAACTACAATGAGCAGTTCTTC. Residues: CASTPAGGANYNEQFF. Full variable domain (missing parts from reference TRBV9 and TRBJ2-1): DSGVTQTPKHLITATGQRVTLRCSPRSGDLSVYWYQQSLDQGLQFLIQYYNGEERAKGNILERFSAQQFPDLHSELNLSSLELGDSALYFCASTPAGGANYNEQFFGPGTRLTVL.

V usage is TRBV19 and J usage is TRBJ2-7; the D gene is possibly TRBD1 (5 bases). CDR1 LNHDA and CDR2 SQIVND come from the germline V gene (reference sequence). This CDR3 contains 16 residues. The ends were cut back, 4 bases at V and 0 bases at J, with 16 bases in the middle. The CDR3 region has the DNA TGTGCCAGTAGTACCTCCTTGTTGGGGCCCTCCTACGAGCAGTACTTC. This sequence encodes CASSTSLLGPSYEQYF.

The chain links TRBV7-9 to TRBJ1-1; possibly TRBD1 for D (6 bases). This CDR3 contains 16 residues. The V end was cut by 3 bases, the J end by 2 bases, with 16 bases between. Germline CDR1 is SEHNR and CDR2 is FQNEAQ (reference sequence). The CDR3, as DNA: TGTGCCAGCAGCTTGGGGGCAGGAGACCCAAACACTGAAGCTTTCTTT. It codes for CASSLGAGDPNTEAFF. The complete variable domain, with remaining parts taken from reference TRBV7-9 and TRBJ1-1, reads DTGVSQNPRHKITKRGQNVTFRCDPISEHNRLYWYRQTLGQGPEFLTYFQNEAQLEKSRLLSDRFSAERPKGSFSTLEIQRTEQGDSAMYLCASSLGAGDPNTEAFFGQGTRLTVV.

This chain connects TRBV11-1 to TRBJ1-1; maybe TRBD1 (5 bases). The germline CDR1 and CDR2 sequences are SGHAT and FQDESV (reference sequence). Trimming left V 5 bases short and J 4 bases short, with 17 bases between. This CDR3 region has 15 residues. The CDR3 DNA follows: TGTGCCAGCAGCCCGGGGCGGGGATGGGGCACTGAAGCTTTCTTT. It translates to CASSPGRGWGTEAFF.

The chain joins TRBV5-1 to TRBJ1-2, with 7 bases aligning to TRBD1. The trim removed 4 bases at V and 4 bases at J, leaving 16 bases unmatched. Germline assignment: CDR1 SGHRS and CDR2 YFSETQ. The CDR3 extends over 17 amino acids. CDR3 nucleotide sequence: TGCGCCAGCAGCCCAGACCCGGCTCGACAGGGTCCCTATGGCTACACCTTC. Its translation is CASSPDPARQGPYGYTF.

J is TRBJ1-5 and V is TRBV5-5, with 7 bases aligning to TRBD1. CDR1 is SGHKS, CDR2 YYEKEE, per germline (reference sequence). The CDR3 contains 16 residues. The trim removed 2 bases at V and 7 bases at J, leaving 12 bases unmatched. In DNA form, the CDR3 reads TGTGCCAGCAGCTTTACCGGGACAGAGGGGGGCCAGCCCCAGCATTTT. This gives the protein CASSFTGTEGGQPQHF.

The CDR3 bases are TGTGCCAGCCGGACAGGGAATAGGGTGGGCAATCAGCCCCAGCATTTT. This sequence encodes CASRTGNRVGNQPQHF. V gene TRBV28 combines with J gene TRBJ1-5, with 8 bases matching TRBD1. V dropped 8 bases and J dropped 2; count of bases not matched to a gene: 11. The CDR3 runs to 16 residues. Looked up from germline, CDR1 is MDHEN and CDR2 is SYDVKM.

The CDR3: CASSRIWDSYNEQFF. The DNA of the CDR3 is TGCGCCAGCAGCCGCATTTGGGACAGCTACAATGAGCAGTTCTTC. The chain recombines TRBV5-1 with TRBJ2-1; 7 positions agree with TRBD1. Germline CDR1 and CDR2: SGHRS and YFSETQ. The V and J ends lost 4 bases and 3 bases, in that order; junction bases with no gene match: 7. CDR3 length: 15 amino acids.